This is a list of T cell receptor beta chains from one sample in a study of vaccination effects on CD4 cells after COVID-19. Profiling relied on immunoSEQ multiplex PCR, and the TCRdb table lists in-frame clones only, not all of them. The sample has tens of thousands of clones; 77% are singletons. Which antigens these TCRs recognize remains unknown. The specimen comprised CD4+ T cells from PBMCs cultured with HCoV-NL63 spike peptides, sampled before COVID-19 vaccination. Receptor source: a human donor who had a prior SARS-CoV-2 infection. Each CDR3 is given with its conserved first and last residue. The D gene is left open where the match is weak. The size field is filled for only some rows; it gives once, few, many or a size class.

abundance | j_gene | d_gene | v_gene | len | CDR3nt | CDR3aa
NA | TRBJ2-5 | NA | TRBV29-1 | 13 | TGCAGCGTCACAGTCACCCACGGGGAGACCCAGTACTTC | CSVTVTHGETQYF
NA | TRBJ2-1 | TRBD2 | TRBV6-5 | 16 | TGTGCCAGCAGTTGGACTAGCGGGAGCTCCTACAATGAGCAGTTCTTC | CASSWTSGSSYNEQFF
NA | TRBJ1-5 | NA | TRBV7-3 | 13 | TGTGCCAGCAGCTTATCATTGGGTGAGCCCCAGCATTTT | CASSLSLGEPQHF
NA | TRBJ2-7 | TRBD1 | TRBV5-1 | 13 | TGCGCCAGCAACATACAGGGGGCAAACGAGCAGTACTTC | CASNIQGANEQYF
NA | TRBJ2-1 | NA | TRBV7-9 | 12 | TGTGCCAGCAGCTCCCTTTACAATGAGCAGTTCTTC | CASSSLYNEQFF
NA | TRBJ1-1 | NA | TRBV28 | 12 | TGTGCCAGCGGAGCTATGAACACTGAAGCTTTCTTT | CASGAMNTEAFF
NA | TRBJ1-1 | NA | TRBV11-1 | 13 | TGTGCCAGCAGAAATTACACCCTCGGGATAGCTTTCTTT | CASRNYTLGIAFF
NA | TRBJ2-1 | TRBD1 | TRBV7-6 | 15 | TGTGCCAGCAGCACCTGGACAGGGTCCTACAATGAGCAGTTCTTC | CASSTWTGSYNEQFF
NA | TRBJ1-1 | NA | TRBV5-6 | 13 | TGTGCCAGCAGCTGGGGCCGGAACACTGAAGCTTTCTTT | CASSWGRNTEAFF
NA | TRBJ2-2 | NA | TRBV29-1 | 14 | TGCAGCGTTGAAGTAGGGCAGGACACCGGGGAGCTGTTTTTT | CSVEVGQDTGELFF
once | TRBJ2-3 | NA | TRBV5-1 | 17 | TGCGCCAGCAGCTCACTATCGGGCCATTCGGGTGCAGATACGCAGTATTTT | CASSSLSGHSGADTQYF
NA | TRBJ2-7 | TRBD1 | TRBV19 | 15 | TGTGCCAGTAGTATACGGGCAGGGGGCGGGTACGAGCAGTACTTC | CASSIRAGGGYEQYF
NA | TRBJ2-7 | TRBD1 | TRBV7-9 | 17 | TGTGCCAGCAGCTCGCGATACGGGGACAGCTTCTCCTACGAGCAGTACTTC | CASSSRYGDSFSYEQYF
NA | TRBJ1-4 | NA | TRBV27 | 11 | TGTGCCAGCATGGGGGGCGCGAAACTGTTTTTT | CASMGGAKLFF
NA | TRBJ1-6 | NA | TRBV11-3 | 13 | TGTGCCAGCAGCATTTGGACAGATTCACCCCTCCACTTT | CASSIWTDSPLHF
NA | TRBJ1-2 | NA | TRBV29-1 | 13 | TGCAGCGTTGAAGAATACAGGGACTATGGCTACACCTTC | CSVEEYRDYGYTF